Presented here are 17 T cell receptor beta chains from one specimen sequenced in a study of blood T cell repertoires in COVID-19. The repertoire was sequenced with immunoSEQ multiplex PCR; TCRdb's copy has only in-frame clones and lacks some. The data show under 85,000 clones, 70% to 90% seen once. The source material was peripheral blood. The origin of the receptors is a man older than 75 in a cohort sampled during active COVID-19.

The V and J genes are TRBV19 and TRBJ2-5; TRBD1 matches 9 bases. Germline loops: CDR1 LNHDA, CDR2 SQIVND (reference sequence). J gave up 1 base and V 4 bases, and 4 bases lay outside the gene matches. CDR3 length: 15 residues. The CDR3 DNA reads as TGTGCCAGTAGTACGGGACAGGGAGCCCAAGAGACCCAGTACTTC. Its protein is CASSTGQGAQETQYF.

The gene calls are TRBV5-1 and TRBJ2-3, with 9 bases lining up with TRBD1. This CDR3 is 14 amino acids long. Germline CDR1 and CDR2: SGHRS and YFSETQ. Trimming took 0 bases from V and 6 from J; bases not matched to a gene: 2. CDR3 sequence: CASSLDGQGDTQYF. As DNA, the CDR3 is TGCGCCAGCAGCTTGGATGGACAGGGGGATACGCAGTATTTT.

J is TRBJ1-2 and V is TRBV19, with 10 bases that match TRBD1. V lost 11 bases and J lost 8; bases outside the gene matches: 8. From germline, CDR1 is LNHDA and CDR2 SQIVND (reference sequence). The CDR3 is 12 residues long. CDR3: CAVRQGANGYTF. CDR3 in DNA: TGTGCCGTTAGACAGGGGGCGAACGGCTACACCTTC.

The chain has TRBV5-1 and TRBJ2-1; D may be TRBD2 (6 bases). Germline CDR1 reads SGHRS; CDR2 reads YFSETQ. Trimming took 3 bases from V and 0 from J, leaving 10 bases between them. This CDR3 has 15 amino acids. The CDR3 loop reads CASSSSGSSYNEQFF. CDR3 nucleotides: TGCGCCAGCAGCTCCTCCGGGAGCTCCTACAATGAGCAGTTCTTC.

This chain joins TRBV6-5 and TRBJ2-7, with D tentatively TRBD1 (5 bases). The length of the CDR3 is 15 residues. Trimming pared 6 bases from V and 3 bases from J, leaving 18 bases between. The germline V gene has CDR1 MNHEY and CDR2 SVGAGI. The CDR3 DNA follows: TGTGCCAGCAGAGTGACAGTCGGCGAATTCTACGAGCAGTACGTC. Protein: CASRVTVGEFYEQYV.

The chain carries TRBV12-5 and TRBJ1-3, with D perhaps TRBD1 (6 bases). The V end was cut by 1 base, the J end by 0 bases, with 10 bases between. This CDR3 is built from 16 residues. CDR1 is LGHNT, CDR2 FRNRAP, per germline. In DNA, the CDR3 is TGTGCTAGTGGTTTGGGCACAGGGCTCTCTGGAAACACCATATATTTT. It specifies CASGLGTGLSGNTIYF.

V and J are TRBV3-1 (or the pseudogene TRBV3-2) and TRBJ1-5, with TRBD1 matching over 10 bases. The CDR3 has 14 residues. Per the germline V gene, CDR1 is LGHDT and CDR2 is YNNKEL (reference sequence). Unmatched junction bases numbered 0, after V lost 1 base and J lost 6 bases. The chain's CDR3 is CASSQGTGGQPQHF. The CDR3 DNA reads TGTGCCAGCAGCCAAGGGACAGGGGGTCAGCCCCAGCATTTT.

This rearrangement joins TRBV5-1 to TRBJ2-6; 9 nucleotides align to TRBD2. The CDR3 spans 16 residues. Germline V gene data show CDR1 as SGHRS and CDR2 as YFSETQ. The CDR3 DNA reads as TGCGCTAGCGGGAGATACCTATTATCTGGGGCCAACGTCCTGACTTTC. Amino acid sequence: CASGRYLLSGANVLTF.

The V and J genes are TRBV7-2 and TRBJ1-1; the D is unclear. CDR3 length: 13 residues. Trimming shortened V by 1 base and J by 10 bases, and 13 bases separated the two germline ends. Germline V gives CDR1 SGHTA, CDR2 FQGNSA. The CDR3 DNA follows: TGTGCCAGCAGCTTAGTCAGCGGGCGGGCAGCTTTCTTT. Protein sequence: CASSLVSGRAAFF.

As DNA, the CDR3 is TGTGCCAGCAGTTCCACGGGGGGGCCCTCAGATACGCAGTATTTT. This sequence encodes CASSSTGGPSDTQYF. The chain links TRBV28 to TRBJ2-3; the match to TRBD2 covers 8 bases. The V segment lost 4 bases and the J segment 4 bases; nucleotides outside the gene matches: 7. CDR3 length equals 15 residues. Looked up from germline, CDR1 is MDHEN and CDR2 is SYDVKM.

The chain couples TRBV4-2 to TRBJ2-7, with 7 nucleotides matching TRBD2. Germline V lookup: CDR1 LGHNA, CDR2 YNFKEQ. This CDR3 spans 16 amino acids. Trimming at V came to 6 bases and at J to 1 base, leaving 12 bases not matched to a gene. Here the CDR3 reads CASSSPSSGSSYEQYF. DNA of the CDR3: TGTGCCAGCAGTTCTCCCTCTAGCGGATCGTCCTACGAGCAGTACTTC.

The CDR3 nucleotides read TGTGCCAGCAGCTTACTGACAGGCAATCAGCCCCAGCATTTT. As protein: CASSLLTGNQPQHF. The chain recombines TRBV7-2 with TRBJ1-5; maybe TRBD1 (5 bases). Germline CDR1 and CDR2: SGHTA and FQGNSA. The CDR3 totals 14 residues. Trimming took 2 bases from V and 2 from J, leaving 7 bases between them.

This clone was recorded only once. The chain links TRBV6-5 to TRBJ2-5; D is possibly TRBD2 (5 bases). The CDR3 is 13 residues long. The V gene's germline CDR1 is MNHEY and CDR2 SVGAGI. Trimming removed 6 bases from V and 5 bases from J, with 13 bases in between. The CDR3 region is CASSRTRGETQYF. In nucleotides, the CDR3 is TGTGCCAGCAGCCGAACGCGCGGGGAGACCCAGTACTTC.

This chain links TRBV6-6 with TRBJ2-1; D remains ambiguous. This CDR3 region has 13 residues. Germline CDR1 and CDR2: MNHNY and SVGAGI (reference sequence). The V and J ends lost 10 bases and 5 bases respectively, with 15 bases between them. The CDR3 sequence is CATTPTPNNEQFF. Written as DNA, the CDR3 is TGTGCCACCACCCCGACACCAAACAATGAGCAGTTCTTC.

V and J are TRBV3-1 (or the pseudogene TRBV3-2) and TRBJ1-2, with TRBD1 matching over 7 bases. This CDR3 comprises 15 residues. Germline V gives CDR1 LGHDT, CDR2 YNNKEL (reference sequence). V lost 4 bases, J lost 4 bases, and 9 bases stayed unmatched. In DNA, the CDR3 is TGTGCCAGCAGCCGAGGACAGGTCGGGTCCTATGGCTACACCTTC. Protein sequence: CASSRGQVGSYGYTF.

V usage is TRBV5-1 and J usage is TRBJ1-3, with 7 bases lining up with TRBD1. This CDR3 comprises 15 residues. The J segment lost 7 bases and the V segment lost 3 bases, leaving 10 bases of the junction unmatched. Germline lookup yields CDR1 SGHRS and CDR2 YFSETQ. CDR3 protein: CASSSGGSGGNTIYF. In DNA, the CDR3 is TGCGCCAGCAGCTCTGGTGGCTCAGGGGGGAACACCATATATTTT.

In this sample, this clone turned up a few times. The chain recombines TRBV6-5 with TRBJ1-3; D gene ambiguous. The ends were cut back, 5 bases at V and 0 bases at J, with 11 bases in the middle. The CDR3 is 15 amino acids. Germline values: CDR1 MNHEY, CDR2 SVGAGI. For the CDR3, the DNA is TGTGCCAGCAGTAAGACTGGAAGCTCTGGAAACACCATATATTTT. Protein sequence: CASSKTGSSGNTIYF.